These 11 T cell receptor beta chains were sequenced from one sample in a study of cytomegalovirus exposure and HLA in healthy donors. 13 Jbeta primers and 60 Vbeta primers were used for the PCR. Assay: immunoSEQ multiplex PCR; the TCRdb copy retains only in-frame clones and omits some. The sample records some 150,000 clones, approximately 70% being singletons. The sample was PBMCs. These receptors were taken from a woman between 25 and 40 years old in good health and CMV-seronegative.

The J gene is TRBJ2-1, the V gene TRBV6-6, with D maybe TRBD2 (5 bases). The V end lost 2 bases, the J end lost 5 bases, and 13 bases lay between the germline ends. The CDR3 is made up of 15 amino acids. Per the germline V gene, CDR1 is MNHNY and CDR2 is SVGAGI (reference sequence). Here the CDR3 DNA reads TGTGCCAGCAGTTACCAACCACGGGGAAACAATGAGCAGTTCTTC. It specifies CASSYQPRGNNEQFF.

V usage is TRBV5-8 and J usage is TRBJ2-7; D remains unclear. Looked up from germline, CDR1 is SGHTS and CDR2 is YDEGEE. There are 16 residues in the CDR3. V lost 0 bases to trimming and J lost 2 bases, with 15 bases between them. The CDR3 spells CASSLDLRQAAYEQYV. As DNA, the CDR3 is TGTGCCAGCAGCTTGGATCTAAGGCAGGCAGCCTACGAGCAGTACGTC.

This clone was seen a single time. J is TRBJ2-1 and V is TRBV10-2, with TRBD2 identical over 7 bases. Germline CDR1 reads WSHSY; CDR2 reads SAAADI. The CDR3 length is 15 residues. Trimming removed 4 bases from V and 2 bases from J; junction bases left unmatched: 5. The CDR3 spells CASSVGDYPYNEQFF. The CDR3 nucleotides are TGCGCCAGCAGTGTGGGGGACTACCCCTACAATGAGCAGTTCTTC.

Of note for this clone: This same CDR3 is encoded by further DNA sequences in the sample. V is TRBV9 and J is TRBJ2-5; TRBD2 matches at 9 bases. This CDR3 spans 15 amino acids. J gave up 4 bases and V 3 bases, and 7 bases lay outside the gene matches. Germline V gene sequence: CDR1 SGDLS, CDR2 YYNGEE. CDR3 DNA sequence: TGTGCCAGCAGCGACTCGGGACTAGCTGGAGAGACCCAGTACTTC. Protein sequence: CASSDSGLAGETQYF.

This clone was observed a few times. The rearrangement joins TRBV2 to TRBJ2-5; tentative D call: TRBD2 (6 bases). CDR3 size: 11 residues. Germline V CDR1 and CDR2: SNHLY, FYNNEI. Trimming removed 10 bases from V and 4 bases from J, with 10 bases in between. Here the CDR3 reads CANDGGETQYF. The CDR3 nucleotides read TGTGCCAACGACGGGGGAGAGACCCAGTACTTC.

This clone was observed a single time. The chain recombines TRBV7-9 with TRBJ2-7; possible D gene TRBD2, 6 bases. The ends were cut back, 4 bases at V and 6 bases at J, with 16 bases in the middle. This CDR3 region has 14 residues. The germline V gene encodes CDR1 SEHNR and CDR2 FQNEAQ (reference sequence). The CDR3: CASSSRDGPFEQYV. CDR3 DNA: TGTGCCAGCAGCTCGCGGGACGGACCATTCGAGCAGTACGTC.

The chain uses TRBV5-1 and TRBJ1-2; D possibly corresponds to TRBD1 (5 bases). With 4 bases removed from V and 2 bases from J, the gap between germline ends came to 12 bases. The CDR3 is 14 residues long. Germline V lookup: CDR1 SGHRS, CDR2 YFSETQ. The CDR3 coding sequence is TGCGCCAGCAGCGGCCAGGGATCAAACTATGGCTACACCTTC. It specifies CASSGQGSNYGYTF.

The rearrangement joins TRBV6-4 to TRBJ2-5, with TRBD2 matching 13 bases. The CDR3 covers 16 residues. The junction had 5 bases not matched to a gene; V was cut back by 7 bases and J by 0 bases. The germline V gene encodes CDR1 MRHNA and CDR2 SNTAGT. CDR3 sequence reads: CASTIGLAGDQETQYF. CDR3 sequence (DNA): TGTGCCAGCACCATCGGACTAGCGGGGGACCAAGAGACCCAGTACTTC.

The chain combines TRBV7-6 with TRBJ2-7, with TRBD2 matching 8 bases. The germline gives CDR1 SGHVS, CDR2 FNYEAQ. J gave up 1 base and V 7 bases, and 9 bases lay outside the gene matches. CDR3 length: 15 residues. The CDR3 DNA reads TGTGCCAGCACCTCCGCCCGGGAGGGGTCCTACGAGCAGTACTTC. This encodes CASTSAREGSYEQYF.

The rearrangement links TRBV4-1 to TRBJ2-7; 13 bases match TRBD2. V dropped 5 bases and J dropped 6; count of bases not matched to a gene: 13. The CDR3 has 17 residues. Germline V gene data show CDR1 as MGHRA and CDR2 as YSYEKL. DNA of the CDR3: TGCGCCAGCAGCAAGAGGACTAGCGGGAGTTCAGATCCCGAGCAGTACTTC. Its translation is CASSKRTSGSSDPEQYF.

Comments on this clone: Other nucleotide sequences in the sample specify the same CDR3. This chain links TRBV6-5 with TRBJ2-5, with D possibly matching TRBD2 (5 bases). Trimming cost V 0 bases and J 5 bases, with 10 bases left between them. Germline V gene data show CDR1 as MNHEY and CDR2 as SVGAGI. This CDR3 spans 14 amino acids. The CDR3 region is CASSYSRARETQYF. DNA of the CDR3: TGTGCCAGCAGTTACTCGAGGGCAAGGGAGACCCAGTACTTC.